This is a list of T cell receptor beta chains from one sample in a study of T cell responses to AZD1222 COVID-19 vaccine. Only in-frame clones appear in the TCRdb table, and some are missing; sequencing was by immunoSEQ multiplex PCR. The sample shows tens of thousands of clones, 65% to 90% of them seen only once. Sample: peripheral blood, taken on day 0 of AZD1222 vaccination. These receptors all come from an adult in good health. Both conserved end residues are part of each CDR3. A D gene is named only where the DNA matches it firmly. Clone size is shown for a subset of rows, as once, few, many or a class of expanded clone.

size: .
D: .
J: TRBJ2-2
V: TRBV5-1
CDR3: CASSLDTLNTGELFF
DNA: TGCGCCAGCAGCTTGGATACCCTGAACACCGGGGAGCTGTTTTTT

size: .
D: TRBD1
J: TRBJ2-3
V: TRBV4-2
CDR3: CASSSGQGSTDTQYF
DNA: TGTGCCAGCAGCTCTGGACAGGGAAGCACAGATACGCAGTATTTT

size: .
D: .
J: TRBJ2-5
V: TRBV5-1
CDR3: CASSLGSLQETQYF
DNA: TGCGCCAGCAGCTTGGGGTCGCTTCAAGAGACCCAGTACTTC

size: .
D: .
J: TRBJ1-1
V: TRBV11-2
CDR3: CASSSRVGTGTEAFF
DNA: TGTGCCAGCAGCTCCCGGGTCGGGACGGGCACTGAAGCTTTCTTT

size: .
D: TRBD2
J: TRBJ2-1
V: TRBV2
CDR3: CASSENGLALNEQFF
DNA: TGTGCCAGCAGTGAAAACGGACTAGCGTTAAATGAGCAGTTCTTC

size: .
D: TRBD2
J: TRBJ2-5
V: TRBV28
CDR3: CASSPGLAGGKETQYF
DNA: TGTGCCAGCAGTCCCGGACTAGCGGGAGGGAAAGAGACCCAGTACTTC

size: .
D: .
J: TRBJ2-2
V: TRBV5-1
CDR3: CASSFQAAQDTGELFF
DNA: TGCGCCAGCAGCTTCCAAGCGGCTCAGGACACCGGGGAGCTGTTTTTT

size: many
D: .
J: TRBJ1-5
V: TRBV3-1/TRBV3-2
CDR3: CASSTGDSNQPQHF
DNA: TGTGCCAGCAGCACCGGGGACAGCAATCAGCCCCAGCATTTT

size: .
D: .
J: TRBJ1-2
V: TRBV19
CDR3: CASSTPSDSYGYTF
DNA: TGTGCCAGTAGCACCCCCTCGGACAGCTATGGCTACACCTTC

size: .
D: .
J: TRBJ1-5
V: TRBV30
CDR3: CAWSGASNQPQHF
DNA: TGTGCCTGGAGTGGGGCGAGCAATCAGCCCCAGCATTTT

size: .
D: .
J: TRBJ2-7
V: TRBV2
CDR3: CATVRGASTYEQYF
DNA: TGTGCCACCGTACGGGGAGCGTCAACCTACGAGCAGTACTTC

size: once
D: .
J: TRBJ2-7
V: TRBV11-2
CDR3: CASSLVGGGPVSYEQYF
DNA: TGTGCCAGCAGCTTAGTAGGGGGGGGCCCAGTATCCTACGAGCAGTACTTC

size: .
D: .
J: TRBJ2-2
V: TRBV28
CDR3: CASGSPNTGELFF
DNA: TGTGCCTCCGGGAGCCCAAACACCGGGGAGCTGTTTTTT

size: .
D: .
J: TRBJ1-1
V: TRBV6-5
CDR3: CASSYSMVNTEAFF
DNA: TGTGCCAGCAGTTACTCAATGGTAAACACTGAAGCTTTCTTT

size: .
D: TRBD1
J: TRBJ1-2
V: TRBV6-2/TRBV6-3
CDR3: CASSRTGNYGYTF
DNA: TGTGCCAGCAGTCGGACAGGGAACTATGGCTACACCTTC

size: few
D: .
J: TRBJ2-7
V: TRBV9
CDR3: CASQGGNYEQYF
DNA: TGTGCCAGTCAAGGGGGAAACTACGAGCAGTACTTC

size: .
D: .
J: TRBJ1-1
V: TRBV30
CDR3: CAWSSWGGNTEAFF
DNA: TGTGCCTGGAGTTCTTGGGGCGGGAACACTGAAGCTTTCTTT

size: .
D: .
J: TRBJ1-3
V: TRBV28
CDR3: CASSFLRQASNTIYF
DNA: TGTGCCAGCAGTTTTCTAAGACAGGCGTCAAACACCATATATTTT

size: .
D: TRBD2
J: TRBJ2-2
V: TRBV2
CDR3: CASSAGLATGELFF
DNA: TGTGCCAGCAGTGCGGGACTAGCTACCGGGGAGCTGTTTTTT

size: .
D: .
J: TRBJ1-1
V: TRBV29-1
CDR3: CSVSHTEAFF
DNA: TGCAGCGTTTCACACACTGAAGCTTTCTTT

size: .
D: TRBD1
J: TRBJ1-4
V: TRBV4-1
CDR3: CASSRDRGATNEKLFF
DNA: TGCGCCAGCAGCCGGGACAGGGGAGCAACTAATGAAAAACTGTTTTTT

size: .
D: .
J: TRBJ2-2
V: TRBV3-1/TRBV3-2
CDR3: CASSQESGTGELFF
DNA: TGTGCCAGCAGCCAAGAATCGGGAACCGGGGAGCTGTTTTTT

size: .
D: .
J: TRBJ1-1
V: TRBV9
CDR3: CASSLNSRGEAFF
DNA: TGTGCCAGCAGTTTAAATTCGCGGGGAGAAGCTTTCTTT

size: .
D: .
J: TRBJ2-2
V: TRBV19
CDR3: CASSNPRRSERDGELFF
DNA: TGTGCCAGTAGTAACCCTCGGCGGAGCGAACGGGATGGGGAGCTGTTTTTT

size: .
D: .
J: TRBJ1-4
V: TRBV2
CDR3: CASHWSKLGEKLFF
DNA: TGTGCCAGCCATTGGAGCAAATTGGGGGAAAAACTGTTTTTT

size: .
D: .
J: TRBJ1-1
V: TRBV7-8
CDR3: CASSLVGAFEAFF
DNA: TGTGCCAGCAGCTTAGTCGGGGCGTTTGAAGCTTTCTTT

size: .
D: TRBD2
J: TRBJ2-3
V: TRBV6-6
CDR3: CASSWVAGSTDTQYF
DNA: TGTGCCAGCAGTTGGGTAGCGGGGAGCACAGATACGCAGTATTTT

size: .
D: .
J: TRBJ1-6
V: TRBV2
CDR3: CASSVEGYSPLHF
DNA: TGTGCCAGCAGTGTGGAGGGCTACTCACCCCTCCACTTT

size: .
D: .
J: TRBJ1-1
V: TRBV9
CDR3: CASSVEGEGSAFF
DNA: TGTGCCAGCAGCGTAGAAGGGGAAGGGTCCGCTTTCTTT

size: .
D: TRBD1
J: TRBJ1-5
V: TRBV4-1
CDR3: CASSQGQEGLNQPQHF
DNA: TGCGCCAGCAGCCAGGGACAGGAGGGGCTCAATCAGCCCCAGCATTTT

size: .
D: .
J: TRBJ2-7
V: TRBV27
CDR3: CASSRTALRRYEQYF
DNA: TGTGCCAGCAGTAGGACGGCACTGCGGCGTTACGAGCAGTACTTC

size: .
D: TRBD2
J: TRBJ2-1
V: TRBV7-2
CDR3: CASSLIQREGSEQFF
DNA: TGTGCCAGCAGCTTAATACAGCGGGAGGGGAGTGAGCAGTTCTTC

size: .
D: .
J: TRBJ2-2
V: TRBV7-2
CDR3: CASSLDHGLSGELFF
DNA: TGTGCCAGCAGCTTGGACCATGGTCTGAGCGGGGAGCTGTTTTTT

size: .
D: .
J: TRBJ1-4
V: TRBV6-1
CDR3: CASSEAATNQKLFF
DNA: TGTGCCAGCAGTGAAGCGGCTACAAACCAAAAACTGTTTTTT

size: once
D: TRBD1
J: TRBJ2-4
V: TRBV5-8
CDR3: CASSRGQLAKNIQYF
DNA: TGTGCCAGCAGCCGGGGACAGCTAGCCAAAAACATTCAGTACTTC

size: .
D: TRBD2
J: TRBJ2-7
V: TRBV6-6
CDR3: CASSHLIGTSGSYEQYF
DNA: TGTGCCAGCAGTCATCTCATAGGGACTAGCGGGAGCTACGAGCAGTACTTC

size: .
D: .
J: TRBJ1-1
V: TRBV5-1
CDR3: CASSLGQSGTPEAFF
DNA: TGCGCCAGCAGCTTGGGACAGTCAGGGACTCCTGAAGCTTTCTTT

size: .
D: TRBD2
J: TRBJ2-1
V: TRBV9
CDR3: CASSGGLAGGSSYNEQFF
DNA: TGTGCCAGCAGCGGAGGACTAGCGGGAGGGAGCTCCTACAATGAGCAGTTCTTC

size: .
D: TRBD1
J: TRBJ1-5
V: TRBV5-1
CDR3: CASSLGQGDQPQHF
DNA: TGCGCCAGCAGCTTGGGACAGGGCGATCAGCCCCAGCATTTT

size: .
D: .
J: TRBJ1-1
V: TRBV7-9
CDR3: CASSEREVAEAFF
DNA: TGTGCCAGCAGCGAAAGGGAGGTGGCTGAAGCTTTCTTT

size: few
D: TRBD1
J: TRBJ2-5
V: TRBV18
CDR3: CASSVQPGQGTETQYF
DNA: TGTGCCAGCTCAGTTCAACCGGGACAGGGCACAGAGACCCAGTACTTC